This T cell receptor beta chain was recovered during a study of T cell responses to AZD1222 COVID-19 vaccine. J lost 4 bases, V lost 5 bases, and 8 bases had no gene match. The CDR3 is 15 residues long. Germline V gene data show CDR1 as ENHRY and CDR2 as SYGVKD. Points from the study as a whole: Spike regions recognized by vaccine-associated CD4 TCRs spanned the protein, led by 160-218 and 743-854. Seropositive AZD1222 recipients at baseline numbered only five to seven. Females outnumbered males among donors, who were mostly white British; clonal diversity was possibly underestimated.

Here immunoSEQ multiplex PCR was the method, and the copy in TCRdb shows in-frame clones only, minus some. This table has 150,000 to 200,000 clones, almost 90% appearing once. This clone showed up just once. The antigen remains undetermined. The receptor's source is an adult who received the AZD1222 COVID-19 vaccine. This rearrangement joins TRBV10-3 to TRBJ2-5; 9 nucleotides line up with TRBD1. The specimen was peripheral blood, collected 28 days after the second AZD1222 dose. The CDR3 here is CAISPTDRGGETQYF. CDR3 DNA: TGTGCCATCAGTCCCACGGACAGGGGAGGAGAGACCCAGTACTTC.